These 14 T cell receptor beta chains were all obtained from the same sample, sequenced in a study of blood T cell repertoires in COVID-19. The assay was immunoSEQ multiplex PCR, and TCRdb's table has in-frame clones only and misses some. The profile shows about 240,000 clones, approximately 78% of them singletons. What was sequenced was peripheral blood. Receptor source: a woman at least 80 years old with COVID-19, enrolled during active disease.

This clone was detected only once. The chain recombines TRBV24-1 with TRBJ2-2; D is unclear. The ends were cut back, 1 base at V and 7 bases at J, with 3 bases in the middle. Per germline, CDR1 KGHDR and CDR2 SFDVKD. The CDR3 covers 12 residues. For the CDR3, the DNA is TGTGCCACCAGTGATTTTTACGGGGAGCTGTTTTTT. Amino acids: CATSDFYGELFF.

The chain recombines TRBV5-6 with TRBJ2-5; the D is unclear. Germline lookup yields CDR1 SGHDT and CDR2 YYEEEE. CDR3 length: 13 amino acids. The ends were cut back, 4 bases at V and 4 bases at J, with 11 bases in the middle. CDR3 coding DNA: TGTGCCAGCAGCCCGACATGGTCAGAGACCCAGTACTTC. Protein sequence: CASSPTWSETQYF.

In this sample, this clone turned up a few times. The chain links TRBV7-9 to TRBJ1-2, with 10 bases aligning to TRBD1. The CDR3 is 15 residues long. CDR1 is SEHNR and CDR2 is FQNEAQ in the germline V gene (reference sequence). The V and J ends lost 4 bases and 4 bases, in that order; junction bases with no gene match: 6. This CDR3 reads CASSSGQGSFYGYTF. CDR3 in DNA: TGTGCCAGCAGCTCGGGACAGGGGTCATTCTATGGCTACACCTTC. Based on the CDR3 plus reference TRBV7-9 and TRBJ1-2, the full variable domain is DTGVSQNPRHKITKRGQNVTFRCDPISEHNRLYWYRQTLGQGPEFLTYFQNEAQLEKSRLLSDRFSAERPKGSFSTLEIQRTEQGDSAMYLCASSSGQGSFYGYTFGSGTRLTVV.

The chain combines TRBV6-6 with TRBJ1-1, with D tentatively TRBD1 (5 bases). CDR1 and CDR2 from the germline V gene are MNHNY and SVGAGI (reference sequence). The germline V and J ends were trimmed by 0 bases and 6 bases, with 14 bases remaining between them. CDR3 length equals 15 residues. The CDR3 loop is CASSYSGQGYAEAFF. The CDR3 nucleotides are TGTGCCAGCAGTTACTCAGGACAAGGGTACGCTGAAGCTTTCTTT.

The rearrangement links TRBV6-2 or TRBV6-3 to TRBJ2-4, with 8 nucleotides matching TRBD1. Germline-derived CDR1 and CDR2 are MNHEY and SVGEGT. With V trimmed by 7 bases and J by 3 bases, 5 bases remained unmatched. The CDR3 sequence is 14 residues long. The DNA for the CDR3 is TGTGCCAGCAACCCACAGGGGGTCAAAAACATTCAGTACTTC. Its protein product is CASNPQGVKNIQYF.

The table lists this clone with a few counts. The V gene is TRBV12-5, the J gene TRBJ1-1; 7 bases are a match to TRBD1. V trimming: 1 base; J trimming: 6 bases; junction bases outside the gene matches: 2. Germline CDR1 LGHNT, CDR2 FRNRAP. CDR3 length equals 13 residues. The CDR3 DNA reads TGTGCTAGTGGTTTGGGACAGGGCCCTGAAGCTTTCTTT. It encodes CASGLGQGPEAFF.

The chain couples TRBV5-4 to TRBJ1-1; unclear D gene. V was trimmed by 2 bases and J by 7 bases, leaving 12 bases between them. CDR1 SGHNT and CDR2 YYREEE come from the germline V gene (reference sequence). The CDR3 contains 13 residues. CDR3 DNA: TGTGCCAGCAGCTTAACGGCGGCCAGTGAAGCTTTCTTT. Its protein is CASSLTAASEAFF.

CDR3 in amino acids: CASSRGPNYGYTF. In nucleotides, the CDR3 is TGTGCCAGCAGCCGAGGTCCTAACTATGGCTACACCTTC. The rearrangement links TRBV6-5 to TRBJ1-2, with D uncertain. V was pared by 6 bases and J by 0 bases, with 8 bases between. This CDR3 has 13 residues. From germline, CDR1 is MNHEY and CDR2 SVGAGI.

This clone occurred a few times. V usage is TRBV28 and J usage is TRBJ1-1; tentative D call: TRBD1 (6 bases). CDR1 MDHEN and CDR2 SYDVKM come from the germline V gene. The V and J ends lost 5 bases and 5 bases respectively, with 18 bases between them. The CDR3 runs to 15 residues. As DNA, the CDR3 is TGTGCCAGCAGTGTCCCGAACAGGGTAAGGACTGAAGCTTTCTTT. This encodes CASSVPNRVRTEAFF.

This clone was seen once. The chain couples TRBV20-1 to TRBJ1-5; TRBD1 is a possible D gene (5 bases). Germline V gene sequence: CDR1 DFQATT, CDR2 SNEGSKA (reference sequence). V was clipped by 3 bases and J by 3 bases, with 15 bases between them. The CDR3 runs 15 residues. The chain's CDR3 is CSASDPGQPNQPQHF. The CDR3 DNA follows: TGCAGTGCTAGTGACCCAGGGCAGCCCAATCAGCCCCAGCATTTT.

V gene TRBV9 combines with J gene TRBJ2-6, with 7 bases fitting TRBD1. J lost 0 bases, V lost 2 bases, and 2 bases had no gene match. The CDR3 totals 16 residues. Germline-derived CDR1 and CDR2 are SGDLS and YYNGEE. The CDR3 bases are TGTGCCAGCAGCGTCGGGGACAGCTCTGGGGCCAACGTCCTGACTTTC. This codes for CASSVGDSSGANVLTF.

V is TRBV19 and J is TRBJ1-1; a weak D match, TRBD1 (6 bases). Germline V gene sequence: CDR1 LNHDA, CDR2 SQIVND (reference sequence). The V gene lost 5 bases and the J gene lost 3 bases, with 13 bases spanning the gap. The CDR3 is 14 amino acids. The DNA for the CDR3 is TGTGCCAGTAGTTCCCAGGGGTCTCACACTGAAGCTTTCTTT. Translated, it gives CASSSQGSHTEAFF.

The chain couples TRBV5-1 to TRBJ1-2; 7 bases fit TRBD1. Germline CDR1 reads SGHRS; CDR2 reads YFSETQ. The ends lost 5 bases at V and 4 bases at J; junction bases unmatched: 5. The length of the CDR3 is 13 residues. The chain's CDR3 is CASRRDSSYGYTF. The DNA for the CDR3 is TGCGCCAGCAGACGGGACAGCTCCTATGGCTACACCTTC.

The chain couples TRBV6-1 to TRBJ1-2, with TRBD1 as a possible D gene (5 bases). Germline V CDR1 and CDR2: MNHNS, SASEGT. The CDR3 has 15 residues. V was shortened by 3 bases and J by 0 bases, with 11 bases between the two germline ends. CDR3 DNA: TGTGCCAGCAGTGAGCTCGGGGGAGCTAACTATGGCTACACCTTC. Protein sequence: CASSELGGANYGYTF.